This T cell receptor beta chain was sequenced for a study of post-analysis software for immune sequencing data (dated by TCRdb to the mid-2010s). Broadly, across the study: Relapsing-remitting, secondary progressive and progressive-relapsing multiple sclerosis were recorded as disease courses, and subtype annotation was lacking for some patients. The patient repertoires were compared against more than 10 previously published healthy control repertoires obtained from donors aged roughly 6 to 28 years. A subset of samples was prepared in parallel using single-end sample barcoding, then pooled and co-amplified after Illumina adapter ligation.

TCR beta repertoires were profiled from peripheral blood of roughly 13 young patients with multiple sclerosis to demonstrate the VDJtools post-analysis software. The multiple sclerosis patients were children and adolescents between roughly 6 and 16 years of age. Counted from cysteine to phenylalanine, this CDR3 has 16 amino acids. The retained sequence is limited to the CDR3, 48 bases, with the frame set at the first base. V and J are trimmed by 5 bases and 3 bases, and the gene matches miss 8 bases of the junction. Per the germline V gene (reference sequence), SEHNR is the CDR1 and FQNEAQ is the CDR2. Paper-wide results and their limitations: Roughly 5 TRBV segments, including TRBV5-6, TRBV5-1 and TRBV20-1, were significantly more frequent in patients than controls. The multiple sclerosis patient group was slightly younger than the control group. Direct clustering with F measure showed strong co-clustering of samples prepared in the same batch, prompting a batch-effect correction. Significantly lower normalized Chao1 diversity was found in multiple sclerosis patients than in controls, suggesting substantial peripheral T-cell clonal expansion.

A note on this clonotype: No antigen is known for it. The record has no base qualities; no much larger clone is one base away.

The library was obtained by PCR. These reads were obtained on an Illumina HiSeq 2500. Unique molecular identifiers were incorporated into TCR beta cDNA libraries to reduce PCR and sequencing biases. Some 500,000 cDNA molecules were obtained for every 1 to 10 million input T cells, so each molecule roughly corresponded to one T cell. Patient libraries were prepared and sequenced with the same protocol used for the earlier healthy control dataset. Samples belonging to the same batch were prepared together, multiplexed and sequenced on a shared HiSeq lane. Per the source publication's procedure: MIGEC was used to process the raw barcoded reads, and molecular identifier groups with only a single read were discarded before consensus assembly and CDR3 extraction. VDJtools was used for post-analysis of the clonotype tables, and diversity was normalized by down-sampling every dataset to the size of the smallest sample. In repertoire overlap clustering, CDR3 amino acid sequences, but not nucleotide sequences, were matched to correct batch-related cross-sample contamination. The public sequencing data were trimmed at Q25 with fastp and processed into clonotypes with MiXCR by TCRdb, which kept only in-frame beta chains. Rows merge per CDR3 protein into single entries with the most common DNA and genes. TCRdb, not the original authors, processed these V and J calls. Present in this sample are 650,000 to 850,000 distinct CDR3 sequences, around 53% of which were seen just once. The ten largest clonotypes hold 4.6% of the sample.

The rearrangement combines TRBV7-9 with TRBJ2-3, and 10 junction bases match TRBD2. Sample: blood. This TCR came from a girl aged 5-17 years with multiple sclerosis. The nucleotide sequence is given as TGTGCCAGCAGCGGATCTAGCGGGAGATTGACAGATACGCAGTATTTT. This sequence encodes CASSGSSGRLTDTQYF.